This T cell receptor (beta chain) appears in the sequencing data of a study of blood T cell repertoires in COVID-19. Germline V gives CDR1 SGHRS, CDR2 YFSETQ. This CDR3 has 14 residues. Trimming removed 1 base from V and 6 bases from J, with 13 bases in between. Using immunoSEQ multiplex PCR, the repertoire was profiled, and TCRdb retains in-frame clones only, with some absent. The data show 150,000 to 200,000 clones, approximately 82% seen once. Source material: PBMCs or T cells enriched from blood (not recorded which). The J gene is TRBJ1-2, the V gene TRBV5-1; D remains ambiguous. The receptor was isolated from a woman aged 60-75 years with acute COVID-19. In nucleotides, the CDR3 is TGCGCCAGCAGCTTGTTCGGGGATTGGGATGGCTACACCTTC. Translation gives CASSLFGDWDGYTF.